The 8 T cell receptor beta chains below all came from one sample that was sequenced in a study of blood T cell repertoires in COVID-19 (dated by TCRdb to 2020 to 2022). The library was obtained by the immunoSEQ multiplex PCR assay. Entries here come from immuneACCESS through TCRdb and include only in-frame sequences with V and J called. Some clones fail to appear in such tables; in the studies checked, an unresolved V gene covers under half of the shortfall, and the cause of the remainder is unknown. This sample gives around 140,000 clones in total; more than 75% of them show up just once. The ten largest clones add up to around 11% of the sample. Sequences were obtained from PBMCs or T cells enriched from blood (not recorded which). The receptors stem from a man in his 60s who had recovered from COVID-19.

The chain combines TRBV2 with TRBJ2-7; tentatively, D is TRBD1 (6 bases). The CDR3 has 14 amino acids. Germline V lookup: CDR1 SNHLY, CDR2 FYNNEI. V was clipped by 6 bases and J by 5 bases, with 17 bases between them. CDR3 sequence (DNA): TGTGCCAGCAGGTCACCAGGGGATCTGAACGAGCAGTACTTC. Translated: CASRSPGDLNEQYF.

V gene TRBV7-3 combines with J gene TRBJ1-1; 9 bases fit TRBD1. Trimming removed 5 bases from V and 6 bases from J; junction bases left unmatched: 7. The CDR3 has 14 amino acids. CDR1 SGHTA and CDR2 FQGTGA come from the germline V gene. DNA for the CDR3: TGTGCCAGCAGCCACGGGACAGGGTTGTCTGAAGCTTTCTTT. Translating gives CASSHGTGLSEAFF.

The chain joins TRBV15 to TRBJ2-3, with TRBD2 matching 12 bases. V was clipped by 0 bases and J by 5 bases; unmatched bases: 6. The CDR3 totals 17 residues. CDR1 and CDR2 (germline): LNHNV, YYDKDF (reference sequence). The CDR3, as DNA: TGTGCCACCAGCAGAGAGACTAGCGGGGGTTTTGGAGATACGCAGTATTTT. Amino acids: CATSRETSGGFGDTQYF.

CDR3 in DNA: TGTGCCAGCAGTCCCTTGGGGGGGCAAGCTTTCTTT. Its translation is CASSPLGGQAFF. The chain uses TRBV28 and TRBJ1-1; weak D call: TRBD1 (6 bases). The CDR3 runs 12 residues. V was cut by 5 bases and J by 9 bases, with 13 bases left in between. Germline CDR1 MDHEN, CDR2 SYDVKM.

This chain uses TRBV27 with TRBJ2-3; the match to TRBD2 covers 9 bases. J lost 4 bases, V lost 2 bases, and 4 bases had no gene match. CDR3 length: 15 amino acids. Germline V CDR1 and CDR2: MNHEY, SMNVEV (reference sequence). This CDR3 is CASSLSGRWADTQYF. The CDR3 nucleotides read TGTGCCAGCAGTTTAAGCGGGAGGTGGGCAGATACGCAGTATTTT.

The CDR3 region is CASSQAVPEGGNTIYF. The CDR3 bases are TGCGCCAGCAGCCAAGCCGTCCCAGAGGGTGGAAACACCATATATTTT. This chain links TRBV4-1 with TRBJ1-3; D unresolved. Looked up from germline, CDR1 is MGHRA and CDR2 is YSYEKL. This CDR3 comprises 16 residues. V was clipped by 1 base and J by 3 bases, with 13 bases between them.

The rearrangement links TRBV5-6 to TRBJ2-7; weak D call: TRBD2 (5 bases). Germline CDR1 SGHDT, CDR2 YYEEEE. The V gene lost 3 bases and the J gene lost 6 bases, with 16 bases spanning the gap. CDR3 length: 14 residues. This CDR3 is CASSSRIAWAEQYF. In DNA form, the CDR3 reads TGTGCCAGCAGCTCAAGAATAGCGTGGGCCGAGCAGTACTTC. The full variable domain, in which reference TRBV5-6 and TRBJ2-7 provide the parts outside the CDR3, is DAGVTQSPTHLIKTRGQQVTLRCSPKSGHDTVSWYQQALGQGPQFIFQYYEEEERQRGNFPDRFSGHQFPNYSSELNVNALLLGDSALYLCASSSRIAWAEQYFGPGTRLTVT.

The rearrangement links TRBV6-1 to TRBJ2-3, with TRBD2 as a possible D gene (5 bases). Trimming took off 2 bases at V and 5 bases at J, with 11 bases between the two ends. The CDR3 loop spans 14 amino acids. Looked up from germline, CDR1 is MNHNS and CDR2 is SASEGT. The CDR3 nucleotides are TGTGCCAGCAGTGAACCCCCCGGGGTAGATACGCAGTATTTT. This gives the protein CASSEPPGVDTQYF.